The clone carrying this T cell receptor (beta chain) occurred a few times. Its antigen remains unidentified. The CDR3 contains 16 residues. After removal of 4 bases from V and 5 bases from J, the junction contained 5 bases not matched to a gene. Germline V lookup: CDR1 KGHDR, CDR2 SFDVKD. It was template switching that added a universal primer site, and there were unique molecular identifiers on the cDNA. TCRdb re-derived calls from the 5' RACE reads in MiXCR, one entry per CDR3 protein. The sample gives 700,000 or so distinct CDR3 sequences, 8% to 9% of which show up once; 0.75% to 1% is in the top ten. The sample comes from a study of identical twins. General study findings and limits: In zero-insertion analyses, partial confounding could arise from invariant MAIT and iNKT cells. Fewer insertions characterized abundant cord blood beta clonotypes, whereas memory repertoires showed none.

Separately, the same data were catalogued under a study of yellow fever vaccine responses in identical twins.

This chain uses TRBV24-1 with TRBJ2-5, with 14 bases aligning to TRBD2. The sequenced sample was PBMCs. This receptor was obtained from a woman between 18 and 30 years old in good health. The CDR3 DNA reads TGTGCCACCAGTGACTCCGGGACTAGCGGGAGTGAGACCCAGTACTTC. Protein product: CATSDSGTSGSETQYF.